This T cell receptor (beta chain) was captured in a study of a mutant IDH1 vaccine in newly diagnosed glioma. Study-level background: Treated patients, averaging about 40 years, were roughly 60% male and about 38% female. Study-level findings and limits: The occurrence of vaccine-induced immune responses was seen in 80% to 95% of patients.

As regards this clone: What it binds is not known.

The V end was cut by 7 bases, the J end by 1 base, with 16 bases between. The CDR3 extends over 15 amino acids. CDR1 and CDR2 (germline): SNHLY, FYNNEI. Time point meaning: week 23, last vaccination. All doses held 300 ug of mutant IDH1 20-mer peptide, with topical imiquimod. The donor cohort comprised cases of new WHO grade 3 or 4 IDH1-mutant, ATRX-lost astrocytoma. Clones were read by immunoSEQ multiplex PCR, and TCRdb kept only the in-frame ones, dropping some. This sample has some 38,000 clones; roughly 80% occur once, and the top ten carry about 5%. This chain links TRBV2 with TRBJ2-5; tentative D call: TRBD2 (6 bases). Sequencing was performed on PBMCs, taken from a glioma patient whose treatment included an IDH1 peptide vaccine. The receptor's source is a middle-aged man with glioma. The CDR3 DNA reads as TGTGCCAGCAAAACGGGGGTAGTAGGCCAAGAGACCCAGTACTTC. As protein: CASKTGVVGQETQYF.